The entry below gives a single T cell receptor beta chain sequence along with its context. Its antigen is unidentified. The investigators amplified TCR beta CDR3 regions from RNA transcripts. When the TCR CDR3 underwent first-round RT-PCR, the HTBI primer set was used. TCRdb re-analysed the multiplex PCR reads in MiXCR, keeping a single row per CDR3 protein. The top ten hold less than 30% of the sample, which has some 550,000 distinct CDR3 sequences, 20% seen once. This record belongs to a study of T cells in Graves' hyperthyroidism and ophthalmopathy. The study, taken as a whole, reports: The authors' 13 V-J model separated ophthalmopathy from stable hyperthyroidism.

Graves' hyperthyroidism is called stable when ophthalmopathy does not progress within 18 months. It was uncontrolled infection, other autoimmune disease, pregnancy or lactation that excluded patients. The PBMCs were taken from around 9 ml of fresh peripheral blood. Sample: blood. The origin of this receptor is a man between 18 and 35 years old with Graves' hyperthyroidism.

CDR3 region: CASSGKYRGQPNQPQHF. The DNA for the CDR3 is TGTGCCAGCAGTGGAAAATACCGGGGACAGCCCAATCAGCCCCAGCATTTT. The V call is TRBV2, the J call TRBJ1-5; 7 nucleotides match TRBD1. V shed 4 bases, J shed 3 bases, and the junction held 12 bases outside the gene matches. The CDR3 is 17 residues long. From germline, CDR1 is SNHLY and CDR2 FYNNEI.